These 5 T cell receptor beta chains were sequenced from one sample in a study of T cell repertoires in cytomegalovirus infection. In TCRdb, the reads were re-called with MiXCR into one record per CDR3 protein. The data show 65,000 to 95,000 distinct CDR3 sequences, with less than 4.5% seen just once and approximately 4.6% held by the top ten. Sequenced material: PBMCs. These receptors were taken from a human donor in good health (CMV status not recorded). Some clones in this sample may be carry-over from other donors' samples.

The chain couples TRBV10-3 to TRBJ2-1, with D hard to call. Germline-derived CDR1 and CDR2 are ENHRY and SYGVKD. This CDR3 is built from 11 residues. V was cut by 0 bases and J by 12 bases, with 6 bases left in between. CDR3 coding DNA: TGTGCCATCAGTGAGTCGGCAGGGCAGTTCTTC. Protein product: CAISESAGQFF.

This clonotype was observed at least ten times. The rearrangement joins TRBV2 to TRBJ1-2; D possibly corresponds to TRBD1 (6 bases). Germline V gives CDR1 SNHLY, CDR2 FYNNEI. This CDR3 comprises 13 residues. V was trimmed by 10 bases and J by 1 base, leaving 13 bases between them. The DNA for the CDR3 is TGTGCCAAGGCGGACAGAATTAACTATGGCTACACCTTC. This codes for CAKADRINYGYTF.

This clonotype was recorded many times. Here the CDR3 reads CASSLTGGDNQPQHF. In nucleotides, the CDR3 is TGCGCCAGCAGCCTGACAGGGGGTGACAATCAGCCCCAGCATTTT. The gene calls are TRBV5-1 and TRBJ1-5, with 9 bases matching TRBD1. V lost 4 bases to trimming and J lost 3 bases; unmatched junction nucleotides: 5. The CDR3 runs 15 residues. Germline assignment: CDR1 SGHRS and CDR2 YFSETQ.

Ten or more counts support this clonotype. The V call is TRBV18, the J call TRBJ1-5; possibly TRBD1 for D (5 bases). The ends were cut back, 1 base at V and 3 bases at J, with 19 bases in the middle. Looked up from germline, CDR1 is KGHSH and CDR2 is LQKENI. The length of the CDR3 is 18 residues. The CDR3: CASSPRPGSGGANQPQHF. Written as DNA, the CDR3 is TGTGCCAGCTCACCACGCCCTGGTTCCGGAGGGGCCAATCAGCCCCAGCATTTT.

This clonotype was observed many times. The chain employs TRBV24-1 and TRBJ1-1; 10 bases fit TRBD1. The V and J ends lost 4 bases and 7 bases, in that order; junction bases with no gene match: 8. The CDR3 runs to 15 residues. Germline CDR1 KGHDR, CDR2 SFDVKD. CDR3 coding DNA: TGTGCCACCAGTGACCCTCGGACAGGGGGTGGTGAAGCTTTCTTT. Protein: CATSDPRTGGGEAFF.